Listed here are 16 T cell receptor beta chains from one sample, sequenced in a study of CD8+CD57+ T cells in acquired aplastic anemia. Profiling of TCR beta VDJ combinations and CDR3 sequences used genomic DNA as template. Each CDR3 protein gets one entry after TCRdb re-called the reads with MiXCR. Of about 400,000 distinct CDR3 sequences in the sample, 55% to 75% were seen once. The source material was sorted CD4+, CD8+, or CD8+CD57+ T cells (not recorded which) from PBMCs. The receptors stem from a human donor in good health, serving as a control.

The chain employs TRBV6-1 and TRBJ2-7; perhaps TRBD2 as D (6 bases). The germline V gene encodes CDR1 MNHNS and CDR2 SASEGT. V was clipped by 8 bases and J by 5 bases, with 16 bases between them. CDR3 size: 13 residues. Written as DNA, the CDR3 is TGTGCCAGCGGTAGGGGAGGCCCACACGAGCAGTACTTC. It encodes CASGRGGPHEQYF.

Of note for this clonotype: Given the absence of the conserved phenylalanine or tryptophan at the CDR3 end, a read error is likely. The DNA is omitted, as the CDR3 cannot be located on it reliably, and the CDR3 follows TCRdb's listing. The rearrangement joins TRBV14 to TRBJ2-5; the table's TRBD1 call for D was not verified on the DNA. Germline CDR1 reads SGHDN; CDR2 reads FVKESK. From its first to its last residue, the CDR3 has 13 amino acids. The CDR3 loop reads CASSPDRDRLNTV.

This clonotype was detected many times. The chain employs TRBV7-9 and TRBJ1-2; the D gene is possibly TRBD1 (5 bases). This CDR3 contains 14 residues. CDR1 is SEHNR and CDR2 is FQNEAQ in the germline V gene (reference sequence). V was pared by 5 bases and J by 7 bases, with 17 bases between. This chain's CDR3 is CASSPRTGVSGYTF. In DNA, the CDR3 is TGTGCCAGCAGCCCCCGCACGGGGGTAAGTGGCTACACCTTC.

This clonotype was detected many times. This chain joins TRBV7-2 and TRBJ2-1, with D possibly TRBD2 on 6 matching bases. The V end was cut by 1 base, the J end by 2 bases, with 9 bases between. The CDR3 spans 15 residues. Germline V CDR1 and CDR2: SGHTA, FQGNSA. CDR3 sequence: CASSLDWGAYNEQFF. CDR3 coding DNA: TGTGCCAGCAGCTTAGACTGGGGGGCCTACAATGAGCAGTTCTTC.

Comments on this clonotype: Here the CDR3 omits its conserved ending phenylalanine or tryptophan, so a read error is the likely source. The DNA is left out, because the CDR3 cannot be placed on it with certainty; the CDR3 is given as TCRdb lists it. This chain joins TRBV2 and TRBJ2-5; the D call TRBD2 from the table was never checked on the DNA. Germline CDR1 reads SNHLY; CDR2 reads FYNNEI. The CDR3 has 16 amino acids, counting both end residues. Here the CDR3 reads CASGPSWPQHLGDGYR.

The J gene is TRBJ2-7, the V gene TRBV20-1; the D is unclear. Trimming took off 6 bases at V and 6 bases at J, with 18 bases between the two ends. This CDR3 is built from 13 residues. From germline, CDR1 is DFQATT and CDR2 SNEGSKA (reference sequence). CDR3 sequence: CSARNTSVGEQYF. The DNA of the CDR3 is TGCAGTGCCAGGAACACTTCGGTTGGCGAGCAGTACTTC.

The CDR3 region has the DNA TGCAGTGCTAGATCGGAGGGGGACACTACCGGGGAGCTGTTTTTT. Translation: CSARSEGDTTGELFF. The V gene is TRBV20-1, the J gene TRBJ2-2, with D perhaps given as TRBD1 or TRBD2 (6 bases each). Germline CDR1 reads DFQATT; CDR2 reads SNEGSKA (reference sequence). Trimming removed 2 bases from V and 5 bases from J, with 15 bases in between. The CDR3 extends over 15 amino acids.

The V and J genes are TRBV7-6 and TRBJ1-2; no firm D call. The CDR3 runs 13 residues. Germline V CDR1 and CDR2: SGHVS, FNYEAQ. Trimming pared 6 bases from V and 7 bases from J, leaving 15 bases between. The CDR3 coding sequence is TGTGCCAGCAGTTTGGAGGGTAATCGTGGCTACACCTTC. Its protein is CASSLEGNRGYTF.

Worth noting for this clonotype: The junction departs from germline at one end; a sequencing error may be responsible. J is TRBJ2-7 and V is TRBV7-8; D gene ambiguous. CDR1 is SGHVS, CDR2 FQNEAQ, per germline. This CDR3 is 11 amino acids long. CDR3 region: CASSLSHEQHF. Written as DNA, the CDR3 is TGTGCCAGCAGCTTAAGCCACGAGCAGCACTTC.

This clonotype was counted at least ten times. The chain combines TRBV15 with TRBJ1-1, with D perhaps TRBD1 (5 bases). This CDR3 is 16 amino acids long. Germline CDR1 and CDR2: LNHNV and YYDKDF (reference sequence). Trimming removed 2 bases from V and 6 bases from J, with 19 bases in between. CDR3 residues: CATSRTPPGGFAEAFF. Written as DNA, the CDR3 is TGTGCCACCAGCAGAACCCCACCGGGGGGGTTCGCTGAAGCTTTCTTT.

The chain combines TRBV5-1 with TRBJ2-7; perhaps TRBD2 as D (6 bases). Per the germline V gene, CDR1 is SGHRS and CDR2 is YFSETQ. The CDR3 is 13 amino acids. Trimming cost V 2 bases and J 6 bases, with 12 bases left between them. The CDR3: CASSFAAGGEQYF. The CDR3 coding sequence is TGCGCCAGCAGCTTCGCCGCCGGGGGCGAGCAGTACTTC.

In its sample, this clonotype was seen once. The chain combines TRBV7-9 with TRBJ2-4; 7 positions agree with TRBD2. J lost 13 bases, V lost 6 bases, and 18 bases had no gene match. The CDR3 totals 15 residues. Germline CDR1 reads SEHNR; CDR2 reads FQNEAQ (reference sequence). The DNA for the CDR3 is TGTGCCAGCAGTCAAGCTGGGGGGGTCAAAAACGGCCAGTACTTC. It specifies CASSQAGGVKNGQYF.

As to this clonotype: An end of the junction does not agree with germline; a read error may underlie this. The chain is built from TRBV20-1 and TRBJ2-3; D remains unclear. The CDR3 length is 14 residues. The germline V gene encodes CDR1 DFQATT and CDR2 SNEGSKA (reference sequence). For the CDR3, the DNA is TGCAGTGCTAGAACTAACCGGGCCCGAGATACGCGGTATTTT. Translation: CSARTNRARDTRYF.

Regarding this clonotype: Without the conserved terminal phenylalanine or tryptophan, this CDR3 likely stems from a read error. The limits of the CDR3 on the DNA are not certain, so only TCRdb's listed CDR3 is given. The chain uses TRBV11-2 and TRBJ2-7; no check of the table's D call, TRBD1, against the DNA was made. CDR1 and CDR2 from the germline V gene are SGHAT and FQNNGV. Counting both end residues, the CDR3 totals 11 amino acids. This CDR3 is CASSTWTGGSY.

The V and J genes are TRBV20-1 and TRBJ1-2; TRBD1 is a possible D gene (5 bases). The V end lost 3 bases, the J end lost 6 bases, and 17 bases lay between the germline ends. The CDR3 has 14 residues. CDR1 and CDR2 from the germline V gene are DFQATT and SNEGSKA (reference sequence). The CDR3 region has the DNA TGCAGTGCTAGGGAGGAGACAGCCGCGGATGGCTACACCTTC. Translation: CSAREETAADGYTF.

This clonotype was seen a few times. The chain combines TRBV20-1 with TRBJ1-2, with 10 bases fitting TRBD1. V trimming: 5 bases; J trimming: 4 bases; junction bases outside the gene matches: 16. This CDR3 contains 17 residues. Germline lookup yields CDR1 DFQATT and CDR2 SNEGSKA (reference sequence). For the CDR3, the DNA is TGCAGTGCTGTCGTCCGCGGGACAGGGGCGATTGGCTATGGCTACACCTTC. Its protein is CSAVVRGTGAIGYGYTF.